What follows describes a single TCR beta chain. Both 60 Vbeta primers and 13 Jbeta primers went into the PCR. Libraries were prepared by immunoSEQ multiplex PCR; TCRdb keeps only in-frame clonotypes and omits some of them. The profile covers some 220,000 clones, with around 89% appearing a single time and approximately 1% taken by the ten largest. Germline V lookup: CDR1 LNHDA, CDR2 SQIVND (reference sequence). CDR3 size: 14 residues. Trimming removed 8 bases from V and 4 bases from J, with 14 bases in between. The sample is drawn from a study of cytomegalovirus exposure and HLA in healthy donors. Sample: PBMCs. This chain uses TRBV19 with TRBJ1-4; D might be TRBD1 (5 bases). This TCR was recovered from a woman under 30 in good health and CMV-seronegative. The CDR3 nucleotides read TGTGCCAGTGCAGGCGGGGGAGTTAATGAAAAACTGTTTTTT. Its protein is CASAGGGVNEKLFF.